The next 8 T cell receptor beta chains were all read from a single sample in a study of radiation and T cells in renal cell carcinoma. TCRdb's copy holds only in-frame clones and misses some; the assay was immunoSEQ multiplex PCR. The sample shows about 130,000 clones, roughly 77% of them seen only once. The time point here: blood 2 weeks post-SBRT. Described treatment: 15 Gy SBRT to primary tumor, nephrectomy 4 weeks later. Sample: blood, taken from a patient whose treatment included radiotherapy and nephrectomy. All receptors derive from a woman aged 55-70 years with renal cell carcinoma.

This clone appeared once. The V gene is TRBV4-1, the J gene TRBJ2-7; 7 positions agree with TRBD1. The CDR3 totals 15 residues. The trim removed 7 bases at V and 7 bases at J, leaving 16 bases unmatched. CDR1 and CDR2 from the germline V gene are MGHRA and YSYEKL. The CDR3 DNA sequence: TGCGCCAGCACACCAACTGGGACAGTTAGAGCGGAGCAGTACTTC. Protein: CASTPTGTVRAEQYF.

The chain is built from TRBV6-1 and TRBJ1-1; perhaps TRBD1 as D (6 bases). Trimming shortened V by 4 bases and J by 1 base, and 13 bases separated the two germline ends. The CDR3 has 15 amino acids. CDR1 is MNHNS, CDR2 SASEGT, per germline. The CDR3 sequence: CASSGTPGQNTEAFF. In DNA, the CDR3 is TGTGCCAGCAGTGGGACACCGGGACAGAACACTGAAGCTTTCTTT.

The chain carries TRBV28 and TRBJ1-5; no clear D gene. The V end lost 2 bases, the J end lost 0 bases, and 2 bases lay between the germline ends. The germline CDR1 and CDR2 sequences are MDHEN and SYDVKM. CDR3 length: 13 residues. The CDR3 is CASSLNSNQPQHF. CDR3 bases: TGTGCCAGCAGTTTAAATAGCAATCAGCCCCAGCATTTT.

The rearrangement joins TRBV2 to TRBJ2-3; a weak D match, TRBD2 (6 bases). The germline V gene encodes CDR1 SNHLY and CDR2 FYNNEI. The length of the CDR3 is 14 residues. Trimming removed 4 bases from V and 0 bases from J, with 8 bases in between. For the CDR3, the DNA is TGTGCCAGCAGTGTAGCGGCTAGCACAGATACGCAGTATTTT. This gives the protein CASSVAASTDTQYF.

The V and J genes are TRBV5-4 and TRBJ1-1, with 8 bases aligning to TRBD1. The trim removed 4 bases at V and 2 bases at J, leaving 13 bases unmatched. Germline V gene lookup returns CDR1 SGHNT and CDR2 YYREEE (reference sequence). This CDR3 has 17 residues. This chain's CDR3 is CASSDGQGRPGNTEAFF. In nucleotides, the CDR3 is TGTGCCAGCAGCGACGGACAGGGTAGGCCAGGAAACACTGAAGCTTTCTTT.

The chain recombines TRBV4-2 with TRBJ2-4; 8 nucleotides line up with TRBD2. Germline CDR1 is LGHNA and CDR2 is YNFKEQ. There are 16 residues in the CDR3. The trim removed 2 bases at V and 5 bases at J, leaving 8 bases unmatched. This CDR3 is CASSQSGTRGENIQYF. CDR3 sequence (DNA): TGTGCCAGCAGCCAATCAGGGACTAGGGGTGAAAACATTCAGTACTTC.

The CDR3 DNA reads as TGTGCCAGCAGTTTAGTAGGACAGGGGATCAAACCTAACTATGGCTACACCTTC. It specifies CASSLVGQGIKPNYGYTF. V gene TRBV28 combines with J gene TRBJ1-2; 9 nucleotides match TRBD1. Trimming removed 2 bases from V and 0 bases from J; junction bases left unmatched: 10. The germline V gene has CDR1 MDHEN and CDR2 SYDVKM. CDR3 size: 18 residues.

This chain links TRBV27 with TRBJ1-1, with unresolved D. Germline V CDR1 and CDR2: MNHEY, SMNVEV (reference sequence). Deletions cut 4 bases from V and 5 bases from J, with 8 bases between. CDR3 length: 12 amino acids. The CDR3 coding sequence is TGTGCCAGCAGTTCAGTAGAGACTGAAGCTTTCTTT. Encoded protein: CASSSVETEAFF.